Listed below are T cell receptor beta chains from one sample, sequenced in a study of PD-1 blockade in classical Hodgkin lymphoma. Data came from immunoSEQ multiplex PCR; TCRdb stores just in-frame clones and leaves some out. This sample has over 10,000 clones; more than 70% occur once, and the top ten carry less than 1%. The sample consisted of CD4+ T cells from blood, taken before the fourth cycle of nivolumab. These receptors were collected from a human donor with classical Hodgkin lymphoma. Both conserved end residues are part of each CDR3. D genes are given only for firm matches. Not all rows give a size; the values are once, few, many and, for expanded clones, a class.

V	size	D	J	DNA	CDR3
TRBV2	few	TRBD1	TRBJ2-2	TGTGCCAGCCGACAGGGTAATAGCGGGGAGCTGTTTTTT	CASRQGNSGELFF
TRBV27	.	.	TRBJ2-1	TGTGCCAGCAGCAGGGTTAAGGGCAATGAGCAGTTCTTC	CASSRVKGNEQFF
TRBV5-1	.	TRBD1	TRBJ1-6	TGCGCCAGCAGCTTACGGACAGGGAGTAATTCACCCCTCCACTTT	CASSLRTGSNSPLHF
TRBV4-2	.	TRBD1	TRBJ1-1	TGTGCCAGCAGCGGGGACAGGGGGCGGACTGAAGCTTTCTTT	CASSGDRGRTEAFF
TRBV5-1	.	TRBD2	TRBJ2-5	TGCGCCAGCAGCTCTCGGACTAGCGGGGAGACCCAGTACTTC	CASSSRTSGETQYF
TRBV9	.	.	TRBJ2-3	TGTGCCAGCAGCGTAGCTGGGCGGAGCACAGATACGCAGTATTTT	CASSVAGRSTDTQYF
TRBV14	.	TRBD1	TRBJ2-6	TGTGCCAGCAGCGCGGGACAGGGGAGGTCTGGGGCCAACGTCCTGACTTTC	CASSAGQGRSGANVLTF
TRBV21-1	.	.	TRBJ2-5	TGTGCCAGCAGCCCGACAGGGGCAGAGACCCAGTACTTC	CASSPTGAETQYF
TRBV10-3	.	TRBD2	TRBJ2-5	TGTGCCATCGGCGCTAGCGGGGTGAGGGAGACCCAGTACTTC	CAIGASGVRETQYF
TRBV5-6	.	.	TRBJ1-4	TGTGCCAGCAGCTTCAAACAGACTAATGAAAAACTGTTTTTT	CASSFKQTNEKLFF
TRBV9	.	TRBD1	TRBJ1-4	TGTGCCAGCAGCGCGGGGACAGGGGAAAGTGAAAAACTGTTTTTT	CASSAGTGESEKLFF
TRBV4-1	.	.	TRBJ1-6	TGCGCCAGCAGCCTACTGACTCGGACGGTCGTGCATTCACCCCTCCACTTT	CASSLLTRTVVHSPLHF
TRBV6-5	.	.	TRBJ1-2	TGTGCCAGCAGCCCAGGACTAGATGGCTACACCTTC	CASSPGLDGYTF
TRBV28	.	.	TRBJ2-7	TGTGCCAGCAGTCCAACAGGACTGTCCAACGAGCAGTACTTC	CASSPTGLSNEQYF
TRBV18	.	.	TRBJ2-7	TGTGCCAGCTCACCATTTACAGACTACGAGCAGTACTTC	CASSPFTDYEQYF
TRBV7-9	.	.	TRBJ2-3	TGTGCCAGCAGATTGACTAGTTCTAGCACAGATACGCAGTATTTT	CASRLTSSSTDTQYF
TRBV29-1	.	.	TRBJ1-2	TGCAGCGCACCGGATCGGGGAGGGAGGGACTATGGCTACACCTTC	CSAPDRGGRDYGYTF
TRBV7-9	once	.	TRBJ2-3	TGTGCCAGCAGCTACAGCACAGATACGCAGTATTTT	CASSYSTDTQYF